This T cell receptor (beta chain) was found in a study of CD8 T cells in Susac syndrome. It was with random hexamers that roughly 0.5 to 1 ug RNA was reverse transcribed. TCR beta CDR3 was amplified by immunoSEQ covering 54 Vbeta and 13 Jbeta. Each CDR3 protein is one row after TCRdb ran MiXCR on the immunoSEQ multiplex PCR reads. The sample contains about 300,000 distinct CDR3 sequences, approximately 85% of which appear only once. Germline-derived CDR1 and CDR2 are DFQATT and SNEGSKA (reference sequence). The V end was cut by 7 bases, the J end by 5 bases, with 14 bases between. The CDR3 loop spans 12 amino acids. Blood CD8+ and CD4+ T cells underwent high-throughput TCR beta sequencing. Relapsing-remitting disease, either stable or active, was present in the multiple sclerosis controls, who were treatment-naive patients.

Sequencing used CD8+ T cells from PBMCs. The gene calls are TRBV20-1 and TRBJ1-2, with a tentative D call TRBD1 (6 bases). The origin of this receptor is a human donor with multiple sclerosis. The chain's CDR3 is CSDWGRLYGYTF. For the CDR3, the DNA is TGCAGTGACTGGGGGCGCTTGTATGGCTACACCTTC.